Below, 23 T cell receptor beta chains from the same sample are listed, as sequenced in a study of cytomegalovirus exposure and HLA in healthy donors. A multiplex PCR was run with 60 Vbeta primers and 13 Jbeta primers. Profiled with immunoSEQ multiplex PCR; TCRdb holds only in-frame clones, not every one. The sample consists of 170,000 or so clones, 70% to 75% of them appearing once. Sequenced sample: PBMCs. These receptors originate from a male donor in good health and CMV-seronegative.

V usage is TRBV27 and J usage is TRBJ2-7, with D maybe TRBD2 (6 bases). This CDR3 is 17 amino acids long. V gave up 0 bases and J gave up 0 bases, with 15 bases separating them. The germline gives CDR1 MNHEY, CDR2 SMNVEV (reference sequence). CDR3 sequence: CASSLSGGVLSSYEQYF. The CDR3 DNA is TGTGCCAGCAGTTTATCGGGGGGAGTCTTATCCTCCTACGAGCAGTACTTC.

The V call is TRBV30, the J call TRBJ1-2; 7 nucleotides match TRBD1. The CDR3 is made up of 13 amino acids. Germline V gene lookup returns CDR1 GTSNPN and CDR2 SVGIG (reference sequence). Trimming removed 5 bases from V and 3 bases from J; junction bases left unmatched: 6. The CDR3 reads CAWDRRGYYGYTF. The CDR3, as DNA: TGTGCCTGGGATCGCAGGGGGTACTATGGCTACACCTTC.

J is TRBJ1-5 and V is TRBV30, with D perhaps matching TRBD1 (5 bases). This CDR3 contains 11 residues. The germline gives CDR1 GTSNPN, CDR2 SVGIG (reference sequence). Trimming shortened V by 3 bases and J by 10 bases, and 10 bases separated the two germline ends. CDR3 in DNA: TGTGCCTGGAGGCAGGGTGCACCCCAGCATTTT. Its protein is CAWRQGAPQHF.

The rearrangement links TRBV11-2 to TRBJ1-2, with 8 nucleotides matching TRBD1. CDR1 is SGHAT and CDR2 is FQNNGV in the germline V gene. This CDR3 spans 16 amino acids. The V and J ends lost 5 bases and 6 bases, in that order; junction bases with no gene match: 14. Written as DNA, the CDR3 is TGTGCCAGCAGCCCGATTCAGGGCAGGGGGCAACATGGCTACACCTTC. This translates into CASSPIQGRGQHGYTF.

The J gene is TRBJ2-1, the V gene TRBV5-1, with 7 bases that match TRBD2. Looked up from germline, CDR1 is SGHRS and CDR2 is YFSETQ. The CDR3 has 18 residues. J gave up 5 bases and V 4 bases, and 18 bases lay outside the gene matches. CDR3 sequence reads: CASSKMTSYSVYDNEQFF. In DNA form, the CDR3 reads TGCGCCAGCAGCAAAATGACTAGCTATTCGGTATACGACAATGAGCAGTTCTTC.

As regards this clone: A read error may produce the germline difference seen at one junction end. The chain uses TRBV2 and TRBJ1-1, with TRBD1 as a possible D gene (6 bases). The CDR3 is 15 amino acids. CDR1 and CDR2 from the germline V gene are SNHLY and FYNNEI. The CDR3 spells CASREDRTLNTEAFF. The CDR3 bases are TGTGCCAGCAGGGAAGACAGGACCCTGAACACTGAAGCTTTCTTT.

The chain recombines TRBV7-2 with TRBJ2-5; TRBD1 matches 9 bases. CDR3 size: 14 residues. Germline-derived CDR1 and CDR2 are SGHTA and FQGNSA. Germline trimming cut 5 bases from V and 9 bases from J; bases unmatched to any gene: 10. As DNA, the CDR3 is TGTGCCAGCAGCGCAGGACAGGGGTTAAGGGCCCAGTACTTC. This sequence encodes CASSAGQGLRAQYF. The complete variable domain, with remaining parts taken from reference TRBV7-2 and TRBJ2-5, reads GAGVSQSPSNKVTEKGKDVELRCDPISGHTALYWYRQSLGQGLEFLIYFQGNSAPDKSGLPSDRFSAERTGGSVSTLTIQRTQQEDSAVYLCASSAGQGLRAQYFGPGTRLLVL.

With regard to this clone: Mismatch with germline at one junction end may stem from a read error. V is TRBV7-9 and J is TRBJ2-1; 9 nucleotides agree with TRBD1. Germline-derived CDR1 and CDR2 are SEHNR and FQNEAQ (reference sequence). The CDR3 length is 16 residues. CDR3 amino acids: CSSSPQGASSYNEQFF. The CDR3 DNA reads TGTTCCAGCAGCCCACAGGGGGCAAGCTCCTACAATGAGCAGTTCTTC.

The chain links TRBV5-4 to TRBJ1-1; D possibly corresponds to TRBD1 (6 bases). The CDR3 runs to 15 residues. The germline V and J ends were trimmed by 5 bases and 0 bases, with 14 bases remaining between them. Germline CDR1 is SGHNT and CDR2 is YYREEE (reference sequence). The CDR3 spells CASRRTEGMNTEAFF. Written as DNA, the CDR3 is TGTGCCAGCAGACGGACAGAGGGCATGAACACTGAAGCTTTCTTT.

This sequence joins TRBV28 and TRBJ1-1, with a tentative D call TRBD1 (6 bases). The CDR3 extends over 15 amino acids. Deletions cut 6 bases from V and 3 bases from J, with 17 bases between. CDR1 is MDHEN, CDR2 SYDVKM, per germline. As DNA, the CDR3 is TGTGCCAGCAGGCGATACAGGGTGGGGGACACTGAAGCTTTCTTT. Translated: CASRRYRVGDTEAFF.

The V gene is TRBV5-4, the J gene TRBJ2-1, with TRBD2 matching 12 bases. Looked up from germline, CDR1 is SGHNT and CDR2 is YYREEE (reference sequence). The CDR3 runs to 17 residues. The V segment lost 3 bases and the J segment 7 bases; nucleotides outside the gene matches: 11. The DNA of the CDR3 is TGTGCCAGCAGCTCCCGGCTAGCGGGAGGGCGCCGAAATGAGCAGTTCTTC. Translated, it gives CASSSRLAGGRRNEQFF.

The V call is TRBV2, the J call TRBJ2-1; tentatively, D is TRBD2 (6 bases). This CDR3 contains 13 residues. V was trimmed by 5 bases and J by 9 bases, leaving 14 bases between them. Germline CDR1 SNHLY, CDR2 FYNNEI. The CDR3 here is CASSSLRDGEQFF. In DNA form, the CDR3 reads TGTGCCAGCAGTTCCTTGCGGGACGGTGAGCAGTTCTTC.

Comment on this clone: A read error may account for a junction end that differs from germline. This chain uses TRBV7-3 with TRBJ2-1; 8 nucleotides agree with TRBD2. The germline V gene encodes CDR1 SGHTA and CDR2 FQGTGA. This CDR3 is 17 amino acids long. DNA for the CDR3: TGTGCCAGCAGCCTGAATCCGGGACTAGGCTCCCACAATGAGCAGTTCTTC. Protein sequence: CASSLNPGLGSHNEQFF.

The chain carries TRBV7-9 and TRBJ2-7; a weak D match, TRBD2 (5 bases). From germline, CDR1 is SEHNR and CDR2 FQNEAQ (reference sequence). This CDR3 spans 12 amino acids. Trimming shortened V by 3 bases and J by 6 bases, and 9 bases separated the two germline ends. The DNA of the CDR3 is TGTGCCAGCAGCTTGGAAAGCGGCGAGCAGTACTTC. Its protein product is CASSLESGEQYF.

The chain carries TRBV7-2 and TRBJ1-1; tentatively, D is TRBD1 (5 bases). This CDR3 is 15 amino acids long. V lost 5 bases and J 8 bases, leaving 21 bases between the germline ends. The germline gives CDR1 SGHTA, CDR2 FQGNSA. In DNA form, the CDR3 reads TGTGCCAGCAGCCCCCAGGGTCAGGCCCAGGAGGAAGCTTTCTTT. Translation: CASSPQGQAQEEAFF.

The gene calls are TRBV7-2 and TRBJ2-2, with 10 bases that match TRBD1. V lost 5 bases to trimming and J lost 4 bases; unmatched junction nucleotides: 4. Germline assignment: CDR1 SGHTA and CDR2 FQGNSA. The CDR3 runs 15 residues. CDR3 DNA: TGTGCCAGCAGCCGACAGGGGGCGGGCACCGGGGAGCTGTTTTTT. It translates to CASSRQGAGTGELFF.

A note on this clone: The CDR3 end shows no conserved phenylalanine or tryptophan, and so a read error is likely. In DNA, the CDR3 is TGCGCCAGCAGCCAAGACGGGACAGCCTTAGATGGCTACACCCTC. It yields the protein CASSQDGTALDGYTL. The chain combines TRBV4-1 with TRBJ1-2; 7 bases match TRBD1. Germline assignment: CDR1 MGHRA and CDR2 YSYEKL. The CDR3 spans 15 residues. Unmatched junction bases numbered 7, after V lost 0 bases and J lost 6 bases.

The V call is TRBV28, the J call TRBJ1-4; TRBD1 agrees at 10 bases. The CDR3 has 17 amino acids. CDR1 MDHEN and CDR2 SYDVKM come from the germline V gene. The trim removed 5 bases at V and 5 bases at J, leaving 11 bases unmatched. The CDR3 here is CASSIQRQGAVNEKLFF. CDR3 DNA: TGTGCCAGCAGTATCCAAAGACAGGGGGCTGTCAATGAAAAACTGTTTTTT.

The chain uses TRBV2 and TRBJ1-2; 12 bases align to TRBD1. Germline values: CDR1 SNHLY, CDR2 FYNNEI. The CDR3 runs to 15 residues. With 7 bases clipped from V and 8 bases from J, the junction kept 11 bases outside the gene matches. CDR3 region: CASNLGTGGLWGYTF. The CDR3 nucleotides are TGTGCCAGCAACCTGGGGACAGGGGGCCTCTGGGGCTACACCTTC.

Written as DNA, the CDR3 is TGTGCCAGCAGTTACATGACAGGGGGGATTGGTGGCTACACCTTC. Protein product: CASSYMTGGIGGYTF. The rearrangement uses TRBV6-6 and TRBJ1-2; 9 bases agree with TRBD1. The J segment lost 7 bases and the V segment lost 2 bases, leaving 8 bases of the junction unmatched. Per the germline V gene, CDR1 is MNHNY and CDR2 is SVGAGI (reference sequence). CDR3 length: 15 amino acids.

The chain employs TRBV4-1 and TRBJ2-7; a possible D gene is TRBD1 (6 bases). Trimming took off 0 bases at V and 3 bases at J, with 15 bases between the two ends. The CDR3 is 16 residues long. In germline, CDR1 is MGHRA, CDR2 YSYEKL. CDR3 protein: CASSQDRTGSSYEQYF. The CDR3, as DNA: TGCGCCAGCAGCCAAGATCGAACAGGGTCGAGCTACGAGCAGTACTTC.

The chain joins TRBV27 to TRBJ2-7; TRBD1 aligns across 7 bases. This CDR3 has 14 amino acids. J gave up 3 bases and V 3 bases, and 5 bases lay outside the gene matches. Germline V CDR1 and CDR2: MNHEY, SMNVEV (reference sequence). The CDR3 DNA follows: TGTGCCAGCAGTTTGACAGGGTGGGGCTACGAGCAGTACTTC. Encoded protein: CASSLTGWGYEQYF.

The rearrangement joins TRBV28 to TRBJ2-7, with 15 bases matching TRBD2. Germline CDR1 and CDR2: MDHEN and SYDVKM. There are 16 residues in the CDR3. The ends lost 5 bases at V and 3 bases at J; junction bases unmatched: 5. Written as DNA, the CDR3 is TGTGCCAGCAGTCCGCGGACTAGCGGGAGGGACTACGAGCAGTACTTC. This sequence encodes CASSPRTSGRDYEQYF.